The 20 T cell receptor beta chains listed next were all sequenced from one sample in a study of spatial heterogeneity in lung cancer. A single record per CDR3 protein comes from TCRdb applying MiXCR to the 5' RACE reads. Among tens of thousands of distinct CDR3 sequences listed, approximately 12% were seen once. Time point defined: sample taken at primary tumor resection. Sample: PBMCs, taken at surgery. These receptor sequences come from a male donor with early-stage non-small cell lung cancer.

The chain combines TRBV6-2 or TRBV6-3 with TRBJ2-4, with D possibly being TRBD2 (6 bases). V was trimmed by 5 bases and J by 0 bases, leaving 8 bases between them. Germline V lookup: CDR1 MNHEY, CDR2 SVGEGT. This CDR3 is 14 amino acids long. CDR3 coding DNA: TGTGCCAGCAGTCGGGACTTAGCCAAAAACATTCAGTACTTC. Translation gives CASSRDLAKNIQYF.

The V and J genes are TRBV15 and TRBJ2-5; the D is unclear. Trimming pared 0 bases from V and 2 bases from J, leaving 10 bases between. Looked up from germline, CDR1 is LNHNV and CDR2 is YYDKDF (reference sequence). The CDR3 covers 15 residues. The CDR3 coding sequence is TGTGCCACCAGCAGAGATCAAACTGGACAAGAGACCCAGTACTTC. It codes for CATSRDQTGQETQYF. Looking up the rest from reference TRBV15 and TRBJ2-5 gives the full variable domain: DAMVIQNPRYQVTQFGKPVTLSCSQTLNHNVMYWYQQKSSQAPKLLFHYYDKDFNNEADTPDNFQSRRPNTSFCFLDIRSPGLGDTAMYLCATSRDQTGQETQYFGPGTRLLVL.

This clonotype was found a few times. The chain couples TRBV12-3 or TRBV12-4 to TRBJ2-1; 7 bases line up with TRBD2. V was clipped by 3 bases and J by 6 bases; unmatched bases: 5. The CDR3 runs 14 residues. The CDR3 region has the DNA TGTGCCAGCAGTTTTATGGCGGGAGTCAATGAGCAGTTCTTC. Protein: CASSFMAGVNEQFF.

In its sample, this clonotype was seen a few times. As DNA, the CDR3 is TGTGCCAGTACGCCGCTAAGTGCTGAAGCTTTCTTT. This sequence encodes CASTPLSAEAFF. The rearrangement links TRBV21-1 to TRBJ1-1. TRBV21-1 is deemed a pseudogene. This CDR3 region has 12 residues.

This clonotype was detected only a few times. The rearrangement links TRBV12-3 or TRBV12-4 to TRBJ1-1, with D perhaps matching TRBD1 (5 bases). CDR3 length equals 14 residues. Trimming shortened V by 3 bases and J by 0 bases, and 8 bases separated the two germline ends. The CDR3 loop is CASSLRGVNTEAFF. The CDR3, as DNA: TGTGCCAGCAGTTTGAGGGGAGTGAACACTGAAGCTTTCTTT.

There are a few counts of this clonotype. The chain combines TRBV6-2 or TRBV6-3 with TRBJ2-2, with 11 bases matching TRBD2. The CDR3 runs 19 residues. Trimming removed 4 bases from V and 0 bases from J; junction bases left unmatched: 10. The germline gives CDR1 MNHEY, CDR2 SVGEGT. The CDR3 DNA follows: TGTGCCAGCAGTTCCCAGCTAGCGGGGGGCCGAACGAACACCGGGGAGCTGTTTTTT. Translated: CASSSQLAGGRTNTGELFF.

This clonotype was seen repeatedly, ten times or more. This sequence joins TRBV5-5 and TRBJ2-3; TRBD2 agrees at 11 bases. The CDR3 loop spans 16 amino acids. Germline V gives CDR1 SGHKS, CDR2 YYEKEE (reference sequence). J lost 4 bases, V lost 4 bases, and 8 bases had no gene match. CDR3 nucleotides: TGTGCCAGCAGCCCCTTAGCGGGAGGGCCCGCAGATACGCAGTATTTT. Translation gives CASSPLAGGPADTQYF. Filled out from reference TRBV5-5 and TRBJ2-3, the complete variable domain reads DAGVTQSPTHLIKTRGQQVTLRCSPISGHKSVSWYQQVLGQGPQFIFQYYEKEERGRGNFPDRFSARQFPNYSSELNVNALLLGDSALYLCASSPLAGGPADTQYFGPGTRLTVL.

DNA for the CDR3: TGTGCCAGCAGCCCGGAGACAGGGGGACTCTACAATGAGCAGTTCTTC. This gives the protein CASSPETGGLYNEQFF. J is TRBJ2-1 and V is TRBV5-6; 9 nucleotides line up with TRBD1. The V gene's germline CDR1 is SGHDT and CDR2 YYEEEE. The CDR3 is 16 residues long. Trimming took 4 bases from V and 3 from J; bases not matched to a gene: 8.

The rearrangement joins TRBV7-9 to TRBJ2-6; possibly TRBD1 or TRBD2 for D (5 bases each). Germline loops: CDR1 SEHNR, CDR2 FQNEAQ (reference sequence). The CDR3 is 20 amino acids. V was shortened by 1 base and J by 0 bases, with 19 bases between the two germline ends. DNA of the CDR3: TGTGCCAGCAGCTTAGGGGATTGGGACCCTACCCTCTCTGGGGCCAACGTCCTGACTTTC. Its translation is CASSLGDWDPTLSGANVLTF.

This clonotype was found a few times. V and J are TRBV4-1 and TRBJ1-2, with D possibly TRBD1 on 5 matching bases. Germline V gene lookup returns CDR1 MGHRA and CDR2 YSYEKL. Trimming pared 11 bases from V and 6 bases from J, leaving 19 bases between. CDR3 length: 13 amino acids. The CDR3 here is CAGRTGGPDGYTF. For the CDR3, the DNA is TGCGCCGGCCGCACCGGGGGTCCGGATGGCTACACCTTC.

This sequence joins TRBV15 and TRBJ1-2; D is unclear. The V gene's germline CDR1 is LNHNV and CDR2 YYDKDF (reference sequence). The CDR3 is made up of 12 amino acids. The ends were cut back, 0 bases at V and 5 bases at J, with 4 bases in the middle. CDR3 loop: CATSRDHYGYTF. Written as DNA, the CDR3 is TGTGCCACCAGCAGAGATCATTATGGCTACACCTTC.

This clonotype was counted a few times. The chain has TRBV7-6 and TRBJ2-3; 9 positions match TRBD1. This CDR3 is built from 12 residues. Germline V CDR1 and CDR2: SGHVS, FNYEAQ. The V and J ends lost 3 bases and 8 bases, in that order; junction bases with no gene match: 0. CDR3 loop: CASSLTGGTQYF. The CDR3 nucleotides read TGTGCCAGCAGCTTGACAGGGGGTACGCAGTATTTT.

The sample holds many counts of this clonotype. This sequence joins TRBV12-3 or TRBV12-4 and TRBJ1-5; D gene unclear. The CDR3 spans 13 residues. Trimming shortened V by 1 base and J by 6 bases, and 7 bases separated the two germline ends. The CDR3 DNA reads as TGTGCCAGCAGTTTAGAGGGAACTCAGCCCCAGCATTTT. It is translated as CASSLEGTQPQHF.

Comment on this clonotype: Compared with germline, one end of the junction differs, possibly owing to a read error. The J gene is TRBJ2-7, the V gene TRBV6-5, with 7 bases matching TRBD2. This CDR3 region has 15 residues. Germline loops: CDR1 MNHEY, CDR2 SVGAGI. CDR3 residues: CVSSYSSGEAYEQYF. CDR3 bases: TGTGTCAGCAGTTACTCGAGCGGGGAAGCCTACGAGCAGTACTTC.

The sample holds a few counts of this clonotype. The chain carries TRBV5-6 and TRBJ2-7; 9 nucleotides line up with TRBD2. J gave up 3 bases and V 0 bases, and 4 bases lay outside the gene matches. Germline V gene data show CDR1 as SGHDT and CDR2 as YYEEEE. The CDR3 contains 15 residues. CDR3 sequence (DNA): TGTGCCAGCAGCTTGGTTGCTAGCGGGAACTACGAGCAGTACTTC. The encoded protein is CASSLVASGNYEQYF.

The genes are TRBV10-3 and TRBJ2-5; 12 bases agree with TRBD1. CDR3 length equals 14 residues. V lost 7 bases, J lost 5 bases, and 5 bases stayed unmatched. Looked up from germline, CDR1 is ENHRY and CDR2 is SYGVKD. CDR3: CAIMGQGAGETQYF. Written as DNA, the CDR3 is TGTGCCATCATGGGACAGGGGGCAGGGGAGACCCAGTACTTC.

This clonotype has more than one count but fewer than ten. V usage is TRBV15 and J usage is TRBJ2-1, with 11 bases lining up with TRBD2. The V gene's germline CDR1 is LNHNV and CDR2 YYDKDF (reference sequence). The CDR3 is made up of 18 amino acids. V lost 1 base to trimming and J lost 4 bases; unmatched junction nucleotides: 9. The DNA for the CDR3 is TGTGCCACCAGCAGAGGTCCGCCCGGGACTAGCGGTTACAATGAGCAGTTCTTC. Its translation: CATSRGPPGTSGYNEQFF.

The chain has TRBV9 and TRBJ2-3; 7 bases are a match to TRBD1. The CDR3 covers 14 residues. After removal of 3 bases from V and 4 bases from J, the junction contained 5 bases not matched to a gene. Germline CDR1 is SGDLS and CDR2 is YYNGEE. Written as DNA, the CDR3 is TGTGCCAGCAGCGCCAGAACAGGGGCAGATACGCAGTATTTT. It codes for CASSARTGADTQYF.

Comments on this clonotype: This could be a read error, since a much larger clone is one nucleotide away. The chain has TRBV7-9 and TRBJ2-1, with 10 nucleotides matching TRBD2. The CDR3 totals 16 residues. Germline V CDR1 and CDR2: SEHNR, FQNEAQ (reference sequence). J was trimmed by 6 bases and V by 5 bases; bases with no gene match: 10. CDR3 sequence (DNA): TGTGCCAGCAGCGGTAGCGGGAGGCACGGTTTCAATGAGCAGTTCTTC. This gives the protein CASSGSGRHGFNEQFF.

This clonotype was seen repeatedly, ten times or more. The chain carries TRBV28 and TRBJ2-7; D not resolved. From germline, CDR1 is MDHEN and CDR2 SYDVKM. V was pared by 6 bases and J by 4 bases, with 10 bases between. The CDR3 covers 12 residues. The CDR3 reads CASSSESYEQYF. As DNA, the CDR3 is TGTGCCAGCAGCTCGGAATCGTACGAGCAGTACTTC. The variable domain in full, with the rest retrieved from reference TRBV28 and TRBJ2-7, is DVKVTQSSRYLVKRTGEKVFLECVQDMDHENMFWYRQDPGLGLRLIYFSYDVKMKEKGDIPEGYSVSREKKERFSLILESASTNQTSMYLCASSSESYEQYFGPGTRLTVT.